A selection of T cell receptor beta chains follows, all from one sample in a study of response to subunit inactivated influenza vaccine. From the RT-PCR reads, TCRdb called clonotypes with MiXCR, one entry per CDR3 protein. Of approximately 200,000 distinct CDR3 sequences in the sample, approximately 15% were seen once. This sample comprised CD8+ T cells sorted from PBMCs, obtained 4 to 6 days after vaccination. The origin of the receptors is a man over 45 who received an inactivated influenza vaccine. Both conserved end residues are part of each CDR3. The order of the fields is V gene, CDR3 protein.

TRBV12-3/TRBV12-4	CASSPRTGVAEQYF
TRBV7-9	CASSVAPQGTGNTIYF
TRBV27	CASSLLQGSTEAFF
TRBV20-1	CSARDGLAGGHPSTDTQYF
TRBV4-3	CASSQERTGGNTQYF
TRBV24-1	CATSDLEGTGGETQYF
TRBV11-1	CASSSTGVEQFF
TRBV3-1	CALSPMTGRSSGANVLTF
TRBV12-3/TRBV12-4	CASSPDLYQETQYF
TRBV12-3/TRBV12-4	CASRPGLAGLWYTQYF
TRBV6-5	CASSYSRGGGDLAFF
TRBV12-3/TRBV12-4	CASSLALWSGGYEQYF
TRBV20-1	CSATRASYNEQFF
TRBV9	CASSTSGTGAYEQYF
TRBV15	CATSRDLRAGYTF
TRBV5-5	CASSLDGGYGYTF
TRBV10-3	CASQRATGTDTQYF
TRBV6-5	CASSPGLAEQFF
TRBV4-1	CASSEAPRGAGYTF
TRBV10-3	CAISQSSGAGGNTIYF
TRBV7-6	CASSLTGSTEAFF
TRBV27	CASSSQGDHTEAFF
TRBV4-3	CASSQDFRDYTQYF
TRBV20-1	CSAVNPGQLNQPQHF
TRBV27	CASSLASYNEQFF
TRBV5-1	CASSLLGNGNNEQFF
TRBV28	CASRPMPGQLDTQYF
TRBV2	CASTSGPQGNEQFF
TRBV10-3	CAISEFGAGAYGYTF
TRBV7-9	CASTTTGRFSEYF
TRBV28	CASTRSNTGELFF
TRBV7-9	CASSTGQGGYEQYF
TRBV5-5	CASKWTGGSNYGYTF
TRBV5-5	CASSMTGGHYGYTF
TRBV2	CAGGGFEETQYF
TRBV6-1	CASSAAVGGETQYF
TRBV20-1	CSARAALLSSSYNEQFF
TRBV30	CAWSVPERTSGELFF
TRBV15	CATSPPETGTSEQYF
TRBV6-5	CASSYSRREGEFF
TRBV7-9	CASSLSGAPYEQYF
TRBV7-9	CASSFYEGPNTGELFF
TRBV29-1	CSAPFGSEAFF
TRBV9	CASSQNWQGGTGELFF
TRBV4-3	CASSLMNEQFF
TRBV7-9	CASSPYSNQPQHF
TRBV11-2	CASTQGQPTGELFF
TRBV4-1	CASSLGTRPNYGYTF
TRBV7-9	CASSQLPGGSEAFF
TRBV2	CASSDGGLAEKYPSTDTQYF
TRBV27	CASSATLRANEQFF
TRBV30	CAWSADYHTQYF
TRBV11-2	CASSSSRDTQYF
TRBV5-6	CASKSGLTYEQYF
TRBV4-3	CASSQDLTGESSYEQYF
TRBV6-5	CASSYSMRGGPDEQFF
TRBV7-7	CASSLGGDKDTQYF